This T cell receptor (beta chain) emerged from a study of blood T cell repertoires in COVID-19. Study details: From T cells, B-cell-depleted T cells, or PBMCs came the material, which was cDNA or gDNA.

Produced via immunoSEQ multiplex PCR; TCRdb's table is partial and in-frame only. The table records 60,000 to 85,000 clones, roughly three quarters of them present only once. Trimming left V 5 bases short and J 5 bases short, with 19 bases between. Germline V gene data show CDR1 as SEHNR and CDR2 as FQNEAQ (reference sequence). The CDR3 extends over 16 amino acids. Material for sequencing was peripheral blood. The J gene is TRBJ1-3, the V gene TRBV7-9; D perhaps matches TRBD1 (6 bases). The sequence came from a man in his 70s with acute or convalescent COVID-19. CDR3: CASSPNPGQSRNTIYF. CDR3 in DNA: TGTGCCAGCAGCCCCAATCCGGGACAATCGAGAAACACCATATATTTT.